The 30 T cell receptor beta chains below all came from one sample that was sequenced in a study of graft-versus-host responses after intestinal transplantation. Method: immunoSEQ multiplex PCR; TCRdb's copy keeps in-frame clones and lacks some. The profile shows 70,000 to 80,000 clones, 90% of them singletons. The antigens these receptors bind are not known. The sample in question was unstimulated CD8+ T cells sorted from spleen or lymph node cells, obtained before intestinal transplant. These receptors all come from a human donor who received an intestinal transplant.

The chain links TRBV7-9 to TRBJ2-7; no firm D call. Germline V gene lookup returns CDR1 SEHNR and CDR2 FQNEAQ (reference sequence). The length of the CDR3 is 13 residues. Between the trimmed V and J ends, which lost 5 bases and 4 bases, there was a span of 12 bases. DNA for the CDR3: TGTGCCAGCAGCCCAGAGCCGGGTTACGAGCAGTACTTC. Protein: CASSPEPGYEQYF.

This clone was seen once. The J gene is TRBJ2-3, the V gene TRBV9; D might be TRBD1 (5 bases). The CDR3 extends over 14 amino acids. V was trimmed by 0 bases and J by 0 bases, leaving 5 bases between them. From germline, CDR1 is SGDLS and CDR2 YYNGEE. CDR3 in amino acids: CASSVEGSTDTQYF. CDR3 in DNA: TGTGCCAGCAGCGTAGAGGGGAGCACAGATACGCAGTATTTT.

DNA for the CDR3: TGTGCCAGCAGGGCAGGGGGCCCCGCCGCTCAGCCCCAGCATTTT. It encodes CASRAGGPAAQPQHF. The chain carries TRBV21-1 and TRBJ1-5; TRBD1 is the table's D call and was not checked against the DNA. TRBV21-1 is tagged as a pseudogene. The CDR3 is 15 residues long.

The V gene is TRBV9, the J gene TRBJ2-7; the D gene is possibly TRBD2 (5 bases). V lost 2 bases, J lost 0 bases, and 9 bases lay in between. The germline V gene has CDR1 SGDLS and CDR2 YYNGEE. The CDR3 extends over 14 amino acids. The CDR3 DNA is TGTGCCAGCAGCGTGTCCGGGAACTCCTACGAGCAGTACTTC. Amino acid sequence: CASSVSGNSYEQYF.

The V and J genes are TRBV4-1 and TRBJ2-7; 7 bases map to TRBD1. V gave up 0 bases and J gave up 2 bases; unmatched junction bases: 22. CDR1 and CDR2 (germline): MGHRA, YSYEKL. The CDR3 has 21 amino acids. CDR3 residues: CASSQDFSTTGIPLLPYEQYF. As DNA, the CDR3 is TGCGCCAGCAGCCAAGATTTCTCGACGACAGGGATACCCCTATTACCCTACGAGCAGTACTTC.

The V gene is TRBV27, the J gene TRBJ2-5; TRBD2 agrees at 7 bases. The CDR3 is 14 residues long. CDR1 and CDR2 from the germline V gene are MNHEY and SMNVEV (reference sequence). The ends lost 2 bases at V and 2 bases at J; junction bases unmatched: 2. The CDR3: CASSLRGVQETQYF. In DNA form, the CDR3 reads TGTGCCAGCAGTTTACGGGGGGTACAAGAGACCCAGTACTTC.

The chain is built from TRBV10-2 and TRBJ2-3, with D possibly TRBD2 on 6 matching bases. The CDR3 consists of 16 residues. Trimming took 4 bases from V and 2 from J, leaving 16 bases between them. Germline CDR1 WSHSY, CDR2 SAAADI. Here the CDR3 reads CASSVRGTEYTDTQYF. DNA for the CDR3: TGCGCCAGCAGTGTCCGGGGGACTGAATACACAGATACGCAGTATTTT.

A few counts support this clone. The chain recombines TRBV2 with TRBJ1-1, with a possible D match to TRBD1 (6 bases). This CDR3 region has 12 residues. Germline V lookup: CDR1 SNHLY, CDR2 FYNNEI. V was trimmed by 8 bases and J by 4 bases, leaving 11 bases between them. The CDR3 here is CASLRGSTEAFF. CDR3 DNA: TGTGCCAGCCTTAGGGGGAGCACTGAAGCTTTCTTT.

This clone was seen only a few times. The genes are TRBV5-6 and TRBJ1-4; D is unclear. Trimming pared 4 bases from V and 0 bases from J, leaving 7 bases between. Germline V gene sequence: CDR1 SGHDT, CDR2 YYEEEE. CDR3 length: 14 amino acids. The CDR3 region has the DNA TGTGCCAGCAGCGCGGTGGCAACTAATGAAAAACTGTTTTTT. As protein: CASSAVATNEKLFF. The complete variable domain, with remaining parts taken from reference TRBV5-6 and TRBJ1-4, reads DAGVTQSPTHLIKTRGQQVTLRCSPKSGHDTVSWYQQALGQGPQFIFQYYEEEERQRGNFPDRFSGHQFPNYSSELNVNALLLGDSALYLCASSAVATNEKLFFGSGTQLSVL.

The V and J genes are TRBV19 and TRBJ1-1, with a weak D call TRBD1 (6 bases). The CDR3 covers 13 residues. Looked up from germline, CDR1 is LNHDA and CDR2 is SQIVND (reference sequence). Trimming removed 8 bases at V and 0 bases at J, with 10 bases between. Here the CDR3 DNA reads TGTGCCAGTGGGGACACACTGAACACTGAAGCTTTCTTT. It is translated as CASGDTLNTEAFF.

The rearrangement uses TRBV19 and TRBJ2-1; D not certain. There are 14 residues in the CDR3. The germline V and J ends were trimmed by 4 bases and 3 bases, with 10 bases remaining between them. Germline CDR1 is LNHDA and CDR2 is SQIVND (reference sequence). The CDR3 DNA is TGTGCCAGTAGTACAGGTCCCTTCTACAATGAGCAGTTCTTC. Encoded protein: CASSTGPFYNEQFF.

This clone was recorded only once. The chain employs TRBV6-6 and TRBJ2-5; D gene unclear. The CDR3 runs to 16 residues. V was trimmed by 2 bases and J by 5 bases, leaving 18 bases between them. Germline assignment: CDR1 MNHNY and CDR2 SVGAGI (reference sequence). The chain's CDR3 is CASSYIPRAVGETQYF. CDR3 DNA: TGTGCCAGCAGTTACATTCCTAGAGCTGTTGGGGAGACCCAGTACTTC.

On this clone itself: Different DNA sequences within this sample yield the same CDR3. V and J are TRBV19 and TRBJ1-1; D possibly corresponds to TRBD1 (5 bases). This CDR3 comprises 13 residues. With 3 bases removed from V and 1 base from J, the gap between germline ends came to 6 bases. Germline V gene lookup returns CDR1 LNHDA and CDR2 SQIVND (reference sequence). The CDR3 nucleotides are TGTGCCAGTAGTATCGGGGGGAACACTGAAGCTTTCTTT. This sequence encodes CASSIGGNTEAFF.

The chain combines TRBV7-3 with TRBJ1-2; TRBD1 matches 7 bases. The J segment lost 6 bases and the V segment lost 1 base, leaving 5 bases of the junction unmatched. In germline, CDR1 is SGHTA, CDR2 FQGTGA. This CDR3 comprises 14 residues. The chain's CDR3 is CASSLIPDRDGYTF. For the CDR3, the DNA is TGTGCCAGCAGCTTAATTCCCGACAGGGATGGCTACACCTTC.

The V call is TRBV27, the J call TRBJ1-2, with D unclear. Between the trimmed V and J ends, which lost 2 bases and 2 bases, there was a span of 9 bases. CDR3 size: 14 residues. Germline CDR1 MNHEY, CDR2 SMNVEV (reference sequence). CDR3: CASSLRGVNYGYTF. The CDR3 nucleotides read TGTGCCAGCAGTTTACGAGGCGTAAACTATGGCTACACCTTC.

The gene calls are TRBV7-9 and TRBJ2-1; maybe TRBD2 (6 bases). Trimming removed 4 bases at V and 10 bases at J, with 14 bases between. The CDR3 has 13 residues. CDR1 SEHNR and CDR2 FQNEAQ come from the germline V gene (reference sequence). The CDR3 DNA reads TGTGCCAGCAGCTCAGCGGGCTCGCCCGAGCAGTTCTTC. Translation: CASSSAGSPEQFF.

This clone was seen only a few times. The chain combines TRBV29-1 with TRBJ2-3; D is possibly TRBD2 (6 bases). The CDR3 is 12 amino acids. CDR1 is SQVTM and CDR2 is ANQGSEA in the germline V gene. Trimming pared 4 bases from V and 6 bases from J, leaving 11 bases between. CDR3 sequence (DNA): TGCAGCGTTGGGAGGGTGGGGGATACGCAGTATTTT. Its translation is CSVGRVGDTQYF.

The V call is TRBV9, the J call TRBJ2-1, with D possibly matching TRBD2 (5 bases). Trimming shortened V by 0 bases and J by 10 bases, and 11 bases separated the two germline ends. Germline V lookup: CDR1 SGDLS, CDR2 YYNGEE. The CDR3 spans 13 residues. DNA for the CDR3: TGTGCCAGCAGCGTAGTAAAAGCGGAGGAGCAGTTCTTC. It is translated as CASSVVKAEEQFF.

The genes are TRBV27 and TRBJ2-2, with D tentatively TRBD1 (6 bases). The V end lost 8 bases, the J end lost 4 bases, and 11 bases lay between the germline ends. Germline CDR1 MNHEY, CDR2 SMNVEV (reference sequence). This CDR3 spans 13 amino acids. The CDR3 nucleotides are TGTGCCAGCGGTTGGACAGCCACCGGGGAGCTGTTTTTT. Translation: CASGWTATGELFF.

The chain combines TRBV29-1 with TRBJ2-2; D might be TRBD1 (6 bases). The CDR3 is 14 residues long. CDR1 and CDR2 (germline): SQVTM, ANQGSEA. Trimming cost V 6 bases and J 0 bases, with 11 bases left between them. The CDR3 DNA reads TGCAGCGTACCGAGGACAGCGAACACCGGGGAGCTGTTTTTT. Its protein product is CSVPRTANTGELFF.

The rearrangement joins TRBV7-6 to TRBJ1-1; TRBD1 might be the D (5 bases). The CDR3 has 13 residues. Trimming stripped 7 bases from V and 4 bases from J, with 13 bases between. Germline loops: CDR1 SGHVS, CDR2 FNYEAQ. The CDR3 DNA reads TGTGCCAGCACGCCCAGGGAGGGCACTGAAGCTTTCTTT. Encoded protein: CASTPREGTEAFF.

The chain couples TRBV15 to TRBJ2-1, with TRBD2 matching 11 bases. CDR1 and CDR2 from the germline V gene are LNHNV and YYDKDF (reference sequence). This CDR3 is built from 15 residues. Trimming at V came to 3 bases and at J to 8 bases, leaving 6 bases not matched to a gene. CDR3 region: CATSRTSGAGDEQFF. Written as DNA, the CDR3 is TGTGCCACCAGCAGGACTAGCGGGGCAGGGGATGAGCAGTTCTTC. The full variable domain, its missing parts supplied by reference TRBV15 and TRBJ2-1, is DAMVIQNPRYQVTQFGKPVTLSCSQTLNHNVMYWYQQKSSQAPKLLFHYYDKDFNNEADTPDNFQSRRPNTSFCFLDIRSPGLGDTAMYLCATSRTSGAGDEQFFGPGTRLTVL.

This clone has only one observation. The chain joins TRBV2 to TRBJ2-4, with D maybe TRBD1 (5 bases). Trimming cost V 8 bases and J 2 bases, with 7 bases left between them. CDR1 is SNHLY, CDR2 FYNNEI, per germline. CDR3 length equals 12 residues. CDR3 region: CASDSTKNIQYF. The CDR3, as DNA: TGTGCCAGCGACAGTACCAAAAACATTCAGTACTTC.

This chain connects TRBV12-5 to TRBJ1-5; D is unresolved. This CDR3 has 17 residues. Trimming stripped 2 bases from V and 4 bases from J, with 18 bases between. Germline V gene sequence: CDR1 LGHNT, CDR2 FRNRAP. CDR3 loop: CASGLIVGITGNQPQHF. The CDR3 DNA sequence: TGTGCTAGTGGTTTGATCGTCGGCATTACGGGAAATCAGCCCCAGCATTTT.

A single count supports this clone. The rearrangement joins TRBV14 to TRBJ2-7; D unclear. The CDR3 has 13 residues. V was trimmed by 4 bases and J by 6 bases, leaving 13 bases between them. Germline CDR1 and CDR2: SGHDN and FVKESK. CDR3: CASSPPSVREQYF. In nucleotides, the CDR3 is TGTGCCAGCAGCCCGCCCTCGGTCCGCGAGCAGTACTTC.

J is TRBJ2-3 and V is TRBV7-3, with D perhaps matching TRBD2 (5 bases). This CDR3 contains 15 residues. Germline V gene sequence: CDR1 SGHTA, CDR2 FQGTGA. With 2 bases removed from V and 1 base from J, the gap between germline ends came to 10 bases. As DNA, the CDR3 is TGTGCCAGCAGCTTATTAGGGAGCGGCACAGATACGCAGTATTTT. Its translation is CASSLLGSGTDTQYF.

The J gene is TRBJ2-2, the V gene TRBV9; 8 nucleotides line up with TRBD2. V lost 4 bases, J lost 5 bases, and 7 bases stayed unmatched. Per the germline V gene, CDR1 is SGDLS and CDR2 is YYNGEE. The CDR3 has 15 residues. The CDR3 loop is CASSPGGGGTGELFF. The DNA for the CDR3 is TGTGCCAGCAGCCCGGGGGGGGGCGGGACCGGGGAGCTGTTTTTT.

J is TRBJ1-1 and V is TRBV2; possible D gene TRBD1, 5 bases. This CDR3 is built from 12 residues. Germline-derived CDR1 and CDR2 are SNHLY and FYNNEI. Trimming left V 6 bases short and J 6 bases short, with 11 bases between. CDR3 in DNA: TGTGCCAGCAGGGGGCGAAAGGCTGAAGCTTTCTTT. Translated: CASRGRKAEAFF.

This chain connects TRBV11-2 to TRBJ1-6; a possible D gene is TRBD1 (6 bases). The CDR3 consists of 16 residues. V dropped 5 bases and J dropped 7 bases, with 18 bases sitting between them. Germline V gene data show CDR1 as SGHAT and CDR2 as FQNNGV. The CDR3 region has the DNA TGTGCCAGCAGCACCGGGACACCAACCGACAATTCACCCCTCCACTTT. Translating it yields CASSTGTPTDNSPLHF. The entire variable domain, with the rest obtained from reference TRBV11-2 and TRBJ1-6, is as follows: EAGVAQSPRYKIIEKRQSVAFWCNPISGHATLYWYQQILGQGPKLLIQFQNNGVVDDSQLPKDRFSAERLKGVDSTLKIQPAKLEDSAVYLCASSTGTPTDNSPLHFGNGTRLTVT.

V is TRBV10-1 and J is TRBJ2-7; 10 positions agree with TRBD1. The CDR3 runs 13 residues. Germline loops: CDR1 WNHNN, CDR2 SYGVQD (reference sequence). The trim removed 8 bases at V and 5 bases at J, leaving 6 bases unmatched. The CDR3 coding sequence is TGCGCCAGCGGACCTGGGACAGGGGACGAGCAGTACTTC. Translation: CASGPGTGDEQYF.